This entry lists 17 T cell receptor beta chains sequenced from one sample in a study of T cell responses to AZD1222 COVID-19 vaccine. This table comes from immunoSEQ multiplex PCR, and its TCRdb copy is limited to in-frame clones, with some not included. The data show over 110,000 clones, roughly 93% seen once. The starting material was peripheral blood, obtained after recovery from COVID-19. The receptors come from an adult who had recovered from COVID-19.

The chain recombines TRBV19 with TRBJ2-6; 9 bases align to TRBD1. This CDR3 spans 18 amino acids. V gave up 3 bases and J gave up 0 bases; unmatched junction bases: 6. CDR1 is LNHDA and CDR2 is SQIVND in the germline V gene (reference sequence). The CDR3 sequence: CASSISGQGSSGANVLTF. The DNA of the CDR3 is TGTGCCAGTAGTATTTCGGGACAGGGAAGCTCTGGGGCCAACGTCCTGACTTTC.

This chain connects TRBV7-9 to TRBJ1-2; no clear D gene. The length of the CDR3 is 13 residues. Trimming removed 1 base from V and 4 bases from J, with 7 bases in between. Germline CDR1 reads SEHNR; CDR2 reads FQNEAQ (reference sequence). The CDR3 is CASSLEQSYGYTF. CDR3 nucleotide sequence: TGTGCCAGCAGCTTAGAACAGAGCTATGGCTACACCTTC.

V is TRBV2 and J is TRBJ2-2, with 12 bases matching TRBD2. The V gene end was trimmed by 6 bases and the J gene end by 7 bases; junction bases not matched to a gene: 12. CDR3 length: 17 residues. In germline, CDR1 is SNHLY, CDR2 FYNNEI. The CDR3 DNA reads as TGTGCCAGCAGCCAAGGACTAGCGGGACCGGTCGACGGGGAGCTGTTTTTT. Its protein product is CASSQGLAGPVDGELFF.

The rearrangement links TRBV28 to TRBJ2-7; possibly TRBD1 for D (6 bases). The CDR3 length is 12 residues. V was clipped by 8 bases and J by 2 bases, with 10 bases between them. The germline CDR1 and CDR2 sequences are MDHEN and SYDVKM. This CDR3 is CASGQTAYEQYF. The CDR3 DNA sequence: TGTGCCAGCGGACAGACAGCCTACGAGCAGTACTTC.

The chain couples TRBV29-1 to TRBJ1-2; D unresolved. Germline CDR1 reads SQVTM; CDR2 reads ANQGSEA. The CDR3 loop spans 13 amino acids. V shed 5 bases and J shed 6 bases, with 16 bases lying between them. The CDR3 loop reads CSVRAVFRDGYTF. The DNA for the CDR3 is TGCAGCGTTAGAGCTGTCTTCCGTGATGGCTACACCTTC.

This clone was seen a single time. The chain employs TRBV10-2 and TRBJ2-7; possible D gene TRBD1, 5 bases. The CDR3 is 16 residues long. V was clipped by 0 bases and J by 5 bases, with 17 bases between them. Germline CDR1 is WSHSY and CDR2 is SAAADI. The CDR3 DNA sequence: TGCGCCAGCAGTGAGTCGGGGCGCTCCTTCCCGGACGAGCAGTACTTC. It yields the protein CASSESGRSFPDEQYF.

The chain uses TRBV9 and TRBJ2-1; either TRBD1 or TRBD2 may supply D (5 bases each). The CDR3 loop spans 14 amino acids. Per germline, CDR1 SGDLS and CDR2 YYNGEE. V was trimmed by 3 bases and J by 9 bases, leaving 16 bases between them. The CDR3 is CASSAGTGGFEQFF. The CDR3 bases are TGTGCCAGCAGCGCCGGGACCGGAGGTTTTGAGCAGTTCTTC.

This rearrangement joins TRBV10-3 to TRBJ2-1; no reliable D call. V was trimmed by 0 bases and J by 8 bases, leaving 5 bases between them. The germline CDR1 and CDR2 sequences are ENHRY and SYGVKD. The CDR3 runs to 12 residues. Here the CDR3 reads CAISESGDEQFF. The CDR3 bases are TGTGCCATCAGTGAGTCTGGGGATGAGCAGTTCTTC.

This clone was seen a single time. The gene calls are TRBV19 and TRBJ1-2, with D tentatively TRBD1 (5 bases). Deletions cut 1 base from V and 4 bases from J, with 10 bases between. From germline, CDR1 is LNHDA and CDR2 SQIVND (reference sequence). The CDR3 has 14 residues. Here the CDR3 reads CASSIVSGIYGYTF. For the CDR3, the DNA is TGTGCCAGTAGTATAGTATCAGGGATCTATGGCTACACCTTC.

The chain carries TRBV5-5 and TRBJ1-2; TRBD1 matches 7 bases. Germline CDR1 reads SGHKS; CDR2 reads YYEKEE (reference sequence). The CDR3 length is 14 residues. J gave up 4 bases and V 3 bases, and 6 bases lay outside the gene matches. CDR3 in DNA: TGTGCCAGCAGCTCCGATGACAGGGCCTATGGCTACACCTTC. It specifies CASSSDDRAYGYTF.

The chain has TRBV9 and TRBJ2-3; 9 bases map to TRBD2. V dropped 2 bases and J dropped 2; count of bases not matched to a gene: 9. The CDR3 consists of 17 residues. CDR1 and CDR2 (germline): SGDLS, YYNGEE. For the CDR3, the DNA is TGTGCCAGCAGCGTCAGAGGGGCTAGCGGGACCACAGATACGCAGTATTTT. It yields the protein CASSVRGASGTTDTQYF.

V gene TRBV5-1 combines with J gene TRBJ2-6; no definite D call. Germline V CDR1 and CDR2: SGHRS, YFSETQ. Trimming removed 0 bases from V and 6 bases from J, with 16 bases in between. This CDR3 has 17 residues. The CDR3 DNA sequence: TGCGCCAGCAGCTTGGGGGTCTCTCTTAGACTGGCCAACGTCCTGACTTTC. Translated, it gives CASSLGVSLRLANVLTF. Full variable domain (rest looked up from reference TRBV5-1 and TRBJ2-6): KAGVTQTPRYLIKTRGQQVTLSCSPISGHRSVSWYQQTPGQGLQFLFEYFSETQRNKGNFPGRFSGRQFSNSRSEMNVSTLELGDSALYLCASSLGVSLRLANVLTFGAGSRLTVL.

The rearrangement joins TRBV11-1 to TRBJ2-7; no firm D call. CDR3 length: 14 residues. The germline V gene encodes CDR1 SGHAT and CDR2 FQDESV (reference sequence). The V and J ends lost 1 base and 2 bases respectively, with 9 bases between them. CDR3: CASSLDPGPYEQYF. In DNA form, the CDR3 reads TGTGCCAGCAGCTTAGATCCAGGTCCCTACGAGCAGTACTTC. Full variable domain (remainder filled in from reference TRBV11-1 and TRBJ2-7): EAEVAQSPRYKITEKSQAVAFWCDPISGHATLYWYRQILGQGPELLVQFQDESVVDDSQLPKDRFSAERLKGVDSTLKIQPAELGDSAMYLCASSLDPGPYEQYFGPGTRLTVT.

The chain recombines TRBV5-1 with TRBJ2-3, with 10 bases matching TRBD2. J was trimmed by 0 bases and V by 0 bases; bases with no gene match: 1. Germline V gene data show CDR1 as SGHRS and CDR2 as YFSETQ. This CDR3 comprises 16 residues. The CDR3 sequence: CASSLALAGSTDTQYF. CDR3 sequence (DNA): TGCGCCAGCAGCTTGGCACTAGCGGGGAGCACAGATACGCAGTATTTT.

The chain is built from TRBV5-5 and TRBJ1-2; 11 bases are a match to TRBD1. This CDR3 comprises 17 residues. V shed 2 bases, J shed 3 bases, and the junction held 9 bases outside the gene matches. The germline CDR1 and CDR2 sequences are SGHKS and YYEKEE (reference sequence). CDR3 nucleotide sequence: TGTGCCAGCAGCTTTACCGGACAGGGGGCGCAAGACTATGGCTACACCTTC. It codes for CASSFTGQGAQDYGYTF.

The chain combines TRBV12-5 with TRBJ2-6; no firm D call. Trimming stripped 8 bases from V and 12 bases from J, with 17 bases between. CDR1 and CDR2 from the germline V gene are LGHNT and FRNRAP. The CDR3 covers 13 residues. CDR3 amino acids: CASSPDLRGVLTF. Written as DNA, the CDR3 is TGTGCTAGTTCCCCTGATCTGCGTGGCGTCCTGACTTTC.

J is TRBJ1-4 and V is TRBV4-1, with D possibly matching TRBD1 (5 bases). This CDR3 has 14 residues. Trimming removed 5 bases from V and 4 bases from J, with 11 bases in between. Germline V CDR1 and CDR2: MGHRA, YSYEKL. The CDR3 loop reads CASSEGQHNEKLFF. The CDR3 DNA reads TGCGCCAGCAGCGAGGGGCAGCATAATGAAAAACTGTTTTTT.